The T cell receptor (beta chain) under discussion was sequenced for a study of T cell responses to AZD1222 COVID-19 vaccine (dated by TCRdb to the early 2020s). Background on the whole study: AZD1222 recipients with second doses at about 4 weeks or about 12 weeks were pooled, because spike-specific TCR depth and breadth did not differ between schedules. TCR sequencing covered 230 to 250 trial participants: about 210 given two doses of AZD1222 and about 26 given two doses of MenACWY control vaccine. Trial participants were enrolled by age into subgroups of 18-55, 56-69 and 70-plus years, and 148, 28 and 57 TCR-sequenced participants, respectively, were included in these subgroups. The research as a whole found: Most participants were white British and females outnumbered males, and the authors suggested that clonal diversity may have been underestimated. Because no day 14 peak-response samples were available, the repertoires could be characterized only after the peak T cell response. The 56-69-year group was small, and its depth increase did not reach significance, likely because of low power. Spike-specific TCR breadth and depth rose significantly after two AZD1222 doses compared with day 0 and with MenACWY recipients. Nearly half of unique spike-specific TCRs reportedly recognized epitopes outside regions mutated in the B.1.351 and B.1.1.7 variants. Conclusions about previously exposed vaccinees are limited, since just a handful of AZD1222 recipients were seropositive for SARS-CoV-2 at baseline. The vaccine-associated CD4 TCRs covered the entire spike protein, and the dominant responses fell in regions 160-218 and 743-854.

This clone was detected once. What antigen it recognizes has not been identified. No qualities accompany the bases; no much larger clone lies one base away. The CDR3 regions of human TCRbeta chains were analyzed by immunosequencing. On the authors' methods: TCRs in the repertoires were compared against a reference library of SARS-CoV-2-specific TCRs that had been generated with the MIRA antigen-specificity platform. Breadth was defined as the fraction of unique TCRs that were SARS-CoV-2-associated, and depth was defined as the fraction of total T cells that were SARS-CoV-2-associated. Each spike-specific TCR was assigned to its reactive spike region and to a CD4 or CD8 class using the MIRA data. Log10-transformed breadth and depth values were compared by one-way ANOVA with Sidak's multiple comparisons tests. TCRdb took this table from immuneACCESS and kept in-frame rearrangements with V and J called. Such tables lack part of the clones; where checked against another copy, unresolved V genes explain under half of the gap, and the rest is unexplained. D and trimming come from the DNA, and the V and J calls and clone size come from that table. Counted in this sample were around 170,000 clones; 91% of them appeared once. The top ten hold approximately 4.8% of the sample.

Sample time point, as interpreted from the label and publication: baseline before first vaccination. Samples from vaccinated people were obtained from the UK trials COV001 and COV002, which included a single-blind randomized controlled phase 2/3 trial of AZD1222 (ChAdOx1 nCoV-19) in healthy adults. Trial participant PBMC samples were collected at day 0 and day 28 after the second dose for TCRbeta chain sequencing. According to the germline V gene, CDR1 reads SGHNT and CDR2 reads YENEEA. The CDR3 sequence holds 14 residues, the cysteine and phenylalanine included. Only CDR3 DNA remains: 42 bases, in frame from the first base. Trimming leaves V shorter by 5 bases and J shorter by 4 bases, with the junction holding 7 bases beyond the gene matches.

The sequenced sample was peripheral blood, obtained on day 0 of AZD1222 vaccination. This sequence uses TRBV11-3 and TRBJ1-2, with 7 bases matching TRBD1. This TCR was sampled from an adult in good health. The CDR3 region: CASSTGTESYGYTF. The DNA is TGTGCCAGCAGCACCGGGACAGAGAGCTATGGCTACACCTTC.